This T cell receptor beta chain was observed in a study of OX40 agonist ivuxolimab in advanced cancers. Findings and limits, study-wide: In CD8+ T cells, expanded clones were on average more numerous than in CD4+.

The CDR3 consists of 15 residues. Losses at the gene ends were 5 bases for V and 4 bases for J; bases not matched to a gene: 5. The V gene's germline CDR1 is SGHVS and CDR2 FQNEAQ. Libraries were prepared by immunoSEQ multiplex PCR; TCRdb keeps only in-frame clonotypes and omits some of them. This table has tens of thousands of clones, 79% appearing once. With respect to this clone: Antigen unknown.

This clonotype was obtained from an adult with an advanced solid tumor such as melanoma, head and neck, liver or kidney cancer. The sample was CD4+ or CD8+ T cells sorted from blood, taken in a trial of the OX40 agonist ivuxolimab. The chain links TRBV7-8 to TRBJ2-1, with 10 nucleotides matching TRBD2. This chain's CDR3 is CASSELAGSYNEQFF. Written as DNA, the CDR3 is TGTGCCAGCAGCGAACTAGCGGGGTCTTACAATGAGCAGTTCTTC.